What follows are 2 T cell receptor beta chains derived from one specimen sequenced in a study of shared clonotypes between healthy human individuals. Assay: immunoSEQ multiplex PCR; the TCRdb copy retains only in-frame clones and omits some. The sample includes over a million clones, around 97% of them seen just once. The sample taken for sequencing was naive CD4+ T cells sorted from blood. The subset is: CD45RA+ positively selected. The receptors were sampled from a man aged 30 to 39 in good health.

This clone has just one count. This chain joins TRBV29-1 and TRBJ2-3; D unclear. Trimming left V 8 bases short and J 6 bases short, with 18 bases between. CDR1 is SQVTM, CDR2 ANQGSEA, per germline. The CDR3 is 13 amino acids. This chain's CDR3 is CSPQVLTRDTQYF. The CDR3 DNA follows: TGCAGCCCCCAAGTCCTTACAAGGGATACGCAGTATTTT.

CDR3 region: CASSLSGRERLTQYF. CDR3 nucleotide sequence: TGTGCCAGCAGCCTTAGCGGGAGAGAGAGGCTAACGCAGTATTTT. The chain employs TRBV6-4 and TRBJ2-3; 9 bases line up with TRBD2. The V gene end was trimmed by 6 bases and the J gene end by 9 bases; junction bases not matched to a gene: 13. Germline CDR1 reads MRHNA; CDR2 reads SNTAGT. The CDR3 has 15 amino acids.